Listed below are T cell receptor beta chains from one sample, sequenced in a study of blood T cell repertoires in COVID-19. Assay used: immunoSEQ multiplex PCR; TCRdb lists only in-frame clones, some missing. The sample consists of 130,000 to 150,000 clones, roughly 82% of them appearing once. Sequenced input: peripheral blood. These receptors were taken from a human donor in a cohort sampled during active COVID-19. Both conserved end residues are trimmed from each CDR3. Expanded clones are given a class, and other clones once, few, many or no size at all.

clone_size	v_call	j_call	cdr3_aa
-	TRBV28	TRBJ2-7	ASSLRLTGLTFLTYEQY
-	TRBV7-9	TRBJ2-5	ASSSWDSGSRETQY
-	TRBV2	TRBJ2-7	ASSRTSSAEQY
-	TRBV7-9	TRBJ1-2	ASSLAPGDAYGYT
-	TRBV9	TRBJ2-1	ASSALTGGSNEQF
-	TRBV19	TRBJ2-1	ASSTRGTSGSYNEQF
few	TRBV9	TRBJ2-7	ASSVGKGQGEEQY
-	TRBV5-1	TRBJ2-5	ASSLGAGGRLETQY
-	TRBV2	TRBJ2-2	ASSKQGGGAGELF
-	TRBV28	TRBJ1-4	ASSLGGAGEKLF
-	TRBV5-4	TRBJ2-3	ASSLADTQY
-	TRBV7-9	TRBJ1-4	ASRPPQGQGIGKLF
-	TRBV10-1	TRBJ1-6	ATKIFRAGGYNSPLH
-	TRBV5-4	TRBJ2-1	ASSLGAGGSSYNEQF
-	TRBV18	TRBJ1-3	ASSPSGSISGNTIY
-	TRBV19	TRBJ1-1	ASSPVGTGIHTEAF
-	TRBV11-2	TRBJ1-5	ASSPSAGNQPQH
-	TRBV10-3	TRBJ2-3	AISSGTTTDTQY
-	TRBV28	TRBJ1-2	ASSSPTATGYT
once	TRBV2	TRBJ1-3	ASPRDRGSGNTIY
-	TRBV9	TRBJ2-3	ASSHMGQHTDTQY
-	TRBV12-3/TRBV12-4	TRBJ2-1	ASYVAGDEQF
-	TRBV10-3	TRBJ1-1	AISESGVSEAF
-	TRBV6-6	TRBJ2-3	ASSPLRAGDTQY
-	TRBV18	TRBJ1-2	ASSPPGRLADREGYT
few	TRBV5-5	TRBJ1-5	ASSFRDRDMFQPQH
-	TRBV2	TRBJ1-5	ASSDGTGAQPQH
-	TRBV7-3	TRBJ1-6	ASSLSGYNSPLH
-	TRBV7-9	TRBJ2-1	ASSSNGKKQF
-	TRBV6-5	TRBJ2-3	AAWGVTDTQY
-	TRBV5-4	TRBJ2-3	ASSPSGGRADTQY
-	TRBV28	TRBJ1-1	ASSLTSLNTEAF
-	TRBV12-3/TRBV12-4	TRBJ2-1	ATRQGGYNEQF
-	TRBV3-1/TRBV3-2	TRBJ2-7	ASSQEPQPGTGEQY
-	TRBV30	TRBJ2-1	AWSPGLAGDEQF
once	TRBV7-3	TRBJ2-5	ASSVTSGREETQY
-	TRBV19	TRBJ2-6	ASRDRGVFQSGANVLT
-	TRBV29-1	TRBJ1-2	SVDPTGWENNYGYT
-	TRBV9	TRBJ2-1	ASSVGLAGGGEQF
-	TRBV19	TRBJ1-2	ASTELAGQVLSGYT
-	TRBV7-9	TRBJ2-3	ASSPGLTTDTQY
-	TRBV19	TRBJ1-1	ASSGTGGTEAF
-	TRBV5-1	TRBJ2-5	ASRYDRGRETQY
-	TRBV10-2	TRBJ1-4	ASEQGRSSNEKLF
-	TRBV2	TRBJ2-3	ASRPTQGRVTDTQY
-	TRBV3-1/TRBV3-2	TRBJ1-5	ASSQQLTGGQPQH
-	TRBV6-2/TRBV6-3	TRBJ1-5	ASSYDPPWSGQH
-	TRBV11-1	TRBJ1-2	ASSLALGQEGGYT
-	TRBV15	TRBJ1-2	ATSRAHVGGQGGLSGYT
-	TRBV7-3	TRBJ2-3	ASSLWAAGSTDTQY